Given below is one T cell receptor (beta chain) in context. From RNA transcripts, TCR beta CDR3 regions were amplified. A first-round RT-PCR of the TCR CDR3 used the HTBI primer set. TCRdb analysed the multiplex PCR reads with MiXCR anew, one entry per CDR3 protein. The sample has fewer than 450,000 distinct CDR3 sequences; over 12% are singletons. The sample comes from a study of T cells in Graves' hyperthyroidism and ophthalmopathy. CDR1 is SEHNR, CDR2 FQNEAQ, per germline (reference sequence). V was trimmed by 6 bases and J by 3 bases, leaving 17 bases between them. CDR3 length: 15 residues. Sample: blood. This clonotype originated in an older woman with Graves' ophthalmopathy. The rearrangement links TRBV7-9 to TRBJ1-1; a weak D match, TRBD1 (6 bases). The CDR3 coding sequence is TGTGCCAGCAGTAGGGGGATTGTCTCCGACACTGAAGCTTTCTTT. This gives the protein CASSRGIVSDTEAFF.